The 21 T cell receptor beta chains reported below all come from one sample, sequenced in a study of regulatory T cells in long-lasting Graves disease. The time point here: newly diagnosed GD, antithyroid drugs for less than 3 months. PBMC-derived RNA was used for the TCR library. Arm-PCR with iRepertoire HTBI primers amplified the CDR3 regions for these TCR beta libraries. Each CDR3 protein is one row after TCRdb ran MiXCR on the multiplex PCR reads. The table lists some 250,000 distinct CDR3 sequences, 18% of them singletons. The sample was also linked to a second study, of T cells in Graves' hyperthyroidism and ophthalmopathy.

The sequences come from peripheral blood mononuclear cells (PBMCs), collected at new diagnosis, from a patient treated with antithyroid drugs. The receptors stem from a woman in her 30s with Graves disease.

This clonotype appeared many times. The chain couples TRBV24-1 to TRBJ2-7, with D perhaps TRBD1 (6 bases). V lost 4 bases and J lost 6, with 12 bases in between. Germline-derived CDR1 and CDR2 are KGHDR and SFDVKD. This CDR3 is built from 13 residues. CDR3 region: CATSESTGGEQYF. The DNA of the CDR3 is TGTGCCACCAGTGAATCGACAGGAGGCGAGCAGTACTTC.

This clonotype showed up many times. This chain joins TRBV19 and TRBJ1-1; TRBD1 matches 8 bases. CDR3 length equals 14 residues. Trimming cost V 3 bases and J 3 bases; bases outside gene matches: 3. From germline, CDR1 is LNHDA and CDR2 SQIVND (reference sequence). In DNA, the CDR3 is TGTGCCAGTAGTATCGACAGGGGTGACACTGAAGCTTTCTTT. It encodes CASSIDRGDTEAFF. Filled out from reference TRBV19 and TRBJ1-1, the complete variable domain reads DGGITQSPKYLFRKEGQNVTLSCEQNLNHDAMYWYRQDPGQGLRLIYYSQIVNDFQKGDIAEGYSVSREKKESFPLTVTSAQKNPTAFYLCASSIDRGDTEAFFGQGTRLTVV.

Remarks on this clonotype: A single base separates this from a much larger clone, so it may be a read error. The gene calls are TRBV12-3 or TRBV12-4 and TRBJ1-6; D is uncertain. The CDR3 is made up of 14 amino acids. The CDR3 sequence is CASSLRAENLPLHF. The CDR3 bases are TGTGCCAGCAGTTTGAGGGCCGAGAATTTACCCCTCCACTTT.

Notes on this clonotype: This sequence may be a read error, since a much larger clone differs from it by one base. J is TRBJ1-4 and V is TRBV27; TRBD1 is a possible D gene (6 bases). Per germline, CDR1 MNHEY and CDR2 SMNVEV (reference sequence). The CDR3 runs to 15 residues. The CDR3 bases are TGTGCCAGCAGGAAAGAGGGGGGCCATAATGAAAAACTGGTTTTT. Protein sequence: CASRKEGGHNEKLVF.

As concerns this clonotype: At one of its ends the junction is not consistent with the germline gene, which may arise from a read error. The chain employs TRBV19 and TRBJ2-5; a weak D match, TRBD1 (6 bases). Germline V gene sequence: CDR1 LNHDA, CDR2 SQIVND (reference sequence). This CDR3 is built from 14 residues. CDR3 nucleotides: TGTGCCAGTGGTATAAGAGGGACAAGGGAGACCCAGTACTTC. Translation: CASGIRGTRETQYF.

The sample holds many counts of this clonotype. The chain is built from TRBV7-9 and TRBJ1-2; D is unresolved. Germline-derived CDR1 and CDR2 are SEHNR and FQNEAQ (reference sequence). This CDR3 spans 15 amino acids. The ends were cut back, 4 bases at V and 8 bases at J, with 20 bases in the middle. CDR3 sequence reads: CASSSPPGEIWGYTF. The CDR3, as DNA: TGTGCCAGCAGCTCCCCCCCCGGGGAAATATGGGGCTACACCTTC.

This clonotype was observed at least ten times. Mismatch with germline at one junction end may stem from a read error. V and J are TRBV5-1 and TRBJ1-2; D gene ambiguous. CDR1 SGHRS and CDR2 YFSETQ come from the germline V gene. This CDR3 has 14 residues. The CDR3 nucleotides are TGTGCCAGCAGCTTGGAGGGTCAAAGTTATGGCTACACCTTC. This sequence encodes CASSLEGQSYGYTF.

This clonotype was picked up many times. The chain is built from TRBV29-1 and TRBJ2-3, with D hard to call. The CDR3 totals 16 residues. V shed 0 bases and J shed 0 bases, with 13 bases lying between them. CDR1 is SQVTM, CDR2 ANQGSEA, per germline. The CDR3 nucleotides are TGCAGCGTTGAAGATCGTTGGGTCTCTAGCACAGATACGCAGTATTTT. Protein sequence: CSVEDRWVSSTDTQYF.

This clonotype was found many times. The rearrangement joins TRBV20-1 to TRBJ2-2; no firm D call. The CDR3 is 14 amino acids. Trimming removed 5 bases at V and 0 bases at J, with 10 bases between. Germline V CDR1 and CDR2: DFQATT, SNEGSKA (reference sequence). CDR3 coding DNA: TGCAGTGCTGCAGTCGTGGCGAACACCGGGGAGCTGTTTTTT. Residues: CSAAVVANTGELFF.

This clonotype showed up just a few times. This may be a read error, as it is one base from a much larger clone. The rearrangement links TRBV11-2 to TRBJ2-1; 9 bases map to TRBD2. This CDR3 is 15 amino acids long. Trimming at V came to 4 bases and at J to 5 bases, leaving 6 bases not matched to a gene. CDR1 and CDR2 (germline): SGHAT, FQNNGV. The CDR3 is CASSYLAGTHNEQFF. CDR3 nucleotides: TGTGCCAGCAGCTATCTAGCGGGAACCCACAATGAGCAGTTCTTC.

Of note for this clonotype: This sequence may be a read error, since a much larger clone differs from it by one base. The CDR3 ends on some other residue instead of the conserved phenylalanine or tryptophan, so this is likely a read error. The chain joins TRBV5-1 to TRBJ2-1; 11 bases fit TRBD2. Germline CDR1 and CDR2: SGHRS and YFSETQ. The CDR3 runs to 15 residues. V was clipped by 4 bases and J by 8 bases; unmatched bases: 8. In nucleotides, the CDR3 is TGCGCCAGCAGCCCGGGACTAGCGGACAACGATGAGCAGTTCTCC. This encodes CASSPGLADNDEQFS.

This clonotype was seen many times. V is TRBV2 and J is TRBJ1-3; D gene unclear. The CDR3 has 13 residues. Between the trimmed V and J ends, which lost 3 bases and 8 bases, there was a span of 11 bases. Germline V gene sequence: CDR1 SNHLY, CDR2 FYNNEI. DNA of the CDR3: TGTGCCAGCAGTGAGTCTGGAACCTACACCATATATTTT. This encodes CASSESGTYTIYF.

This clonotype was detected many times. The chain combines TRBV11-2 with TRBJ2-7; TRBD1 might be the D (5 bases). V was clipped by 5 bases and J by 2 bases, with 7 bases between them. The CDR3 is 12 amino acids. Germline V gives CDR1 SGHAT, CDR2 FQNNGV. The CDR3 region is CASSLQAYEQYF. The CDR3 DNA follows: TGTGCCAGCAGCCTACAGGCCTACGAGCAGTACTTC.

This chain joins TRBV3-1 and TRBJ2-1; maybe TRBD2 (7 bases). The CDR3 spans 12 residues. Per the germline V gene, CDR1 is LGHDT and CDR2 is YNNKEL (reference sequence). Trimming removed 6 bases at V and 8 bases at J, with 11 bases between. The chain's CDR3 is CASSVGGHEQFF. DNA for the CDR3: TGTGCCAGCAGTGTCGGGGGGCATGAGCAGTTCTTC.

For this clonotype: At one boundary the junction diverges from the germline segment, which might be a read error. This rearrangement joins TRBV7-9 to TRBJ2-7; D is possibly TRBD1 (6 bases). CDR1 and CDR2 (germline): SEHNR, FQNEAQ (reference sequence). The CDR3 has 15 amino acids. The CDR3 DNA reads as TGTGCCAGCAGTTTAGGGGGTTTCCAGAGCTACGAGCAGTACTTC. It specifies CASSLGGFQSYEQYF.

On this clonotype: Just one base apart from a much larger clone, this may be a read error. The rearrangement joins TRBV2 to TRBJ2-7; TRBD1 matches at 10 bases. V shed 7 bases, J shed 5 bases, and the junction held 8 bases outside the gene matches. This CDR3 region has 14 residues. Germline-derived CDR1 and CDR2 are SNHLY and FYNNEI. The CDR3, as DNA: TGTGCCAGCATCGTTATGACAGGGGGCGACGAGCAGTACTTC. Encoded protein: CASIVMTGGDEQYF. The complete variable domain, with remaining parts taken from reference TRBV2 and TRBJ2-7, reads EPEVTQTPSHQVTQMGQEVILRCVPISNHLYFYWYRQILGQKVEFLVSFYNNEISEKSEIFDDQFSVERPDGSNFTLKIRSTKLEDSAMYFCASIVMTGGDEQYFGPGTRLTVT.

As for this clonotype: This could be a read error, since a much larger clone is one nucleotide away. The rearrangement joins TRBV12-3 or TRBV12-4 to TRBJ1-6, with D possibly matching TRBD1 (5 bases). The V end lost 1 base, the J end lost 7 bases, and 11 bases lay between the germline ends. The CDR3 length is 15 residues. CDR3 sequence: CASSLDQGANSPLHF. CDR3 coding DNA: TGTGCCAGCAGTTTAGACCAGGGCGCAAATTCACCCCTCCACTTT.

The gene calls are TRBV11-3 and TRBJ2-1; 12 nucleotides align to TRBD2. The CDR3 is 15 amino acids. Trimming took 9 bases from V and 6 from J; bases not matched to a gene: 9. Germline CDR1 and CDR2: SGHNT and YENEEA. The chain's CDR3 is CASAMASGGGNEQFF. DNA for the CDR3: TGTGCCAGTGCTATGGCTAGCGGGGGGGGCAATGAGCAGTTCTTC.

To note about this clonotype: A much larger clone lies one base from this, so it may be a read error. This rearrangement joins TRBV6-1 to TRBJ2-1; D tentatively fits TRBD1 or TRBD2 (5 bases each). Germline loops: CDR1 MNHNS, CDR2 SASEGT. The ends were cut back, 6 bases at V and 10 bases at J, with 22 bases in the middle. CDR3 length: 15 amino acids. This chain's CDR3 is CASSVNQGRSYEQFF. In DNA, the CDR3 is TGTGCCAGCAGCGTCAACCAGGGACGCTCCTACGAGCAGTTCTTC.

About this clonotype: This may be a read error, as it is one base from a much larger clone. V is TRBV20-1 and J is TRBJ2-7; a possible D gene is TRBD2 (5 bases). Between the trimmed V and J ends, which lost 6 bases and 0 bases, there was a span of 15 bases. CDR3 length: 14 residues. The germline V gene has CDR1 DFQATT and CDR2 SNEGSKA (reference sequence). CDR3 in DNA: TGCAGTGCCCGCGAGGGTGTAAGCTCCTACGAGCAGTACTTC. This sequence encodes CSAREGVSSYEQYF.

The rearrangement joins TRBV20-1 to TRBJ2-7; TRBD2 is a possible D gene (7 bases). This CDR3 region has 18 residues. Germline V gene sequence: CDR1 DFQATT, CDR2 SNEGSKA (reference sequence). Deletions cut 3 bases from V and 0 bases from J, with 24 bases between. The CDR3 nucleotides read TGCAGTGCTAGTACAACGTCGGGGGGCGGCGCGAGCTCCTACGAGCAGTACTTC. It codes for CSASTTSGGGASSYEQYF.